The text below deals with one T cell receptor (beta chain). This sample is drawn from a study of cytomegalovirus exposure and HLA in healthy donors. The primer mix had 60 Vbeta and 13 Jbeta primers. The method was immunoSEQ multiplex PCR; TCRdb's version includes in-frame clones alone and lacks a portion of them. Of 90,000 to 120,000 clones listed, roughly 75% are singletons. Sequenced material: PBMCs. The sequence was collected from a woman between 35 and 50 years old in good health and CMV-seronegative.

CDR3 in DNA: TGTGCCAGCAGTCCCGCAGGGGGTAGCAATCAGCCCCAGCATTTT. Its translation is CASSPAGGSNQPQHF. The chain links TRBV27 to TRBJ1-5; 7 bases agree with TRBD1. Unmatched junction bases numbered 4, after V lost 5 bases and J lost 0 bases. This CDR3 region has 15 residues. Germline V CDR1 and CDR2: MNHEY, SMNVEV (reference sequence).